The next 28 T cell receptor beta chains were all read from a single sample in a study of early T cells in non-severe SARS-CoV-2 infection. From the 5' RACE reads, TCRdb called clonotypes with MiXCR, one entry per CDR3 protein. Among about 22,000 distinct CDR3 sequences, 4% were seen once, and the ten largest hold more than 1.2%. The sample consisted of whole blood. The receptors shown here come from an adult who was a healthcare worker with PCR-confirmed SARS-CoV-2 infection or an uninfected control (not recorded which).

This clonotype is medium-sized in the sample. The chain has TRBV7-2 and TRBJ2-3, with 7 bases that match TRBD2. Trimming removed 1 base from V and 6 bases from J; junction bases left unmatched: 10. Germline lookup yields CDR1 SGHTA and CDR2 FQGNSA. This CDR3 has 16 amino acids. Here the CDR3 reads CASSLVSSDGRDTQYF. The DNA of the CDR3 is TGTGCCAGCAGCTTAGTATCTAGCGACGGGAGGGATACGCAGTATTTT.

This clonotype was counted ten times or more. The V gene is TRBV7-2, the J gene TRBJ2-2, with D tentatively TRBD1 (5 bases). The V and J ends lost 2 bases and 6 bases respectively, with 7 bases between them. CDR1 SGHTA and CDR2 FQGNSA come from the germline V gene. This CDR3 contains 13 residues. The CDR3 protein is CASSLRGSGELFF. CDR3 sequence (DNA): TGTGCCAGCAGCTTAAGGGGCTCCGGGGAGCTGTTTTTT.

The V gene is TRBV12-3 or TRBV12-4, the J gene TRBJ2-3; D remains ambiguous. The ends were cut back, 6 bases at V and 4 bases at J, with 8 bases in the middle. The CDR3 has 12 amino acids. CDR3 loop: CASSIGADTQYF. The CDR3 DNA follows: TGTGCCAGCAGCATTGGGGCAGATACGCAGTATTTT.

DNA of the CDR3: TGTGCCAGTACCCAGGGGGCGCTTACAGATACGCAGTATTTT. Amino acids: CASTQGALTDTQYF. V usage is TRBV19 and J usage is TRBJ2-3; 8 nucleotides align to TRBD1. The length of the CDR3 is 14 residues. After removal of 7 bases from V and 3 bases from J, the junction contained 6 bases not matched to a gene. Germline CDR1 is LNHDA and CDR2 is SQIVND (reference sequence). Drawing the rest from reference TRBV19 and TRBJ2-3, the complete variable domain is DGGITQSPKYLFRKEGQNVTLSCEQNLNHDAMYWYRQDPGQGLRLIYYSQIVNDFQKGDIAEGYSVSREKKESFPLTVTSAQKNPTAFYLCASTQGALTDTQYFGPGTRLTVL.

This clonotype was found many times. The chain has TRBV5-1 and TRBJ2-3; the D call may be TRBD1 or TRBD2 (5 bases each). V dropped 0 bases and J dropped 1 base, with 12 bases sitting between them. CDR3 length: 16 amino acids. Germline CDR1 is SGHRS and CDR2 is YFSETQ. CDR3: CASSLEAVRGTDTQYF. For the CDR3, the DNA is TGCGCCAGCAGCTTGGAAGCGGTCAGGGGCACAGATACGCAGTATTTT.

In its sample, this clonotype ranks as medium-sized. This chain uses TRBV7-9 with TRBJ2-7; 7 nucleotides match TRBD2. The CDR3 has 13 residues. V lost 1 base to trimming and J lost 7 bases; unmatched junction nucleotides: 4. Germline V gene lookup returns CDR1 SEHNR and CDR2 FQNEAQ (reference sequence). The CDR3 reads CASSLGGGGEQYF. The CDR3 DNA reads TGTGCCAGCAGCTTAGGCGGGGGTGGTGAGCAGTACTTC.

This clonotype was picked up a small number of times. The chain's CDR3 is CSAIGTSGGWGPTDTQYF. CDR3 DNA sequence: TGCAGTGCCATCGGGACTAGCGGGGGCTGGGGGCCCACAGATACGCAGTATTTT. This chain links TRBV20-1 with TRBJ2-3, with 14 bases fitting TRBD2. The CDR3 is 18 residues long. CDR1 is DFQATT and CDR2 is SNEGSKA in the germline V gene (reference sequence). The junction had 13 bases not matched to a gene; V was cut back by 6 bases and J by 2 bases.

This clonotype was seen repeatedly, ten times or more. This chain joins TRBV12-3 or TRBV12-4 and TRBJ1-6; D may be TRBD1 (6 bases). CDR3 length: 14 amino acids. Trimming stripped 3 bases from V and 7 bases from J, with 10 bases between. The CDR3 bases are TGTGCCAGCAGTTTTACCCAGGGGAATTCACCCCTCCACTTT. Encoded protein: CASSFTQGNSPLHF.

This clonotype was detected ten times or more. The V gene is TRBV19, the J gene TRBJ2-3; D is perhaps TRBD1 or TRBD2 (5 bases each). CDR3 length: 18 amino acids. V was shortened by 5 bases and J by 0 bases, with 21 bases between the two germline ends. CDR1 and CDR2 from the germline V gene are LNHDA and SQIVND (reference sequence). The DNA of the CDR3 is TGTGCCAGTAGTTCCCCCCCTGGCCGGGGCCCTAGCACAGATACGCAGTATTTT. Residues: CASSSPPGRGPSTDTQYF.

This clonotype was picked up many times. This chain links TRBV7-8 with TRBJ2-1; 9 bases are shared with TRBD2. The CDR3 consists of 18 residues. Germline V gene sequence: CDR1 SGHVS, CDR2 FQNEAQ. Trimming removed 2 bases from V and 1 base from J; junction bases left unmatched: 9. The CDR3 DNA is TGTGCCAGCAGCTTATTGGGTATCGGACTAGCGTCCTACAATGAGCAGTTCTTC. Translation: CASSLLGIGLASYNEQFF.

This chain links TRBV11-2 with TRBJ2-2, with D perhaps matching TRBD1 or TRBD2 (6 bases each). This CDR3 contains 16 residues. Germline loops: CDR1 SGHAT, CDR2 FQNNGV. V lost 1 base, J lost 3 bases, and 12 bases lay in between. The CDR3 is CASSLAGATDTGELFF. For the CDR3, the DNA is TGTGCCAGCAGCTTAGCGGGGGCCACGGACACCGGGGAGCTGTTTTTT.

This clonotype appeared many times. This chain links TRBV7-2 with TRBJ2-3; 8 bases agree with TRBD2. Losses at the gene ends were 9 bases for V and 1 base for J; bases not matched to a gene: 6. The CDR3 has 14 residues. Germline assignment: CDR1 SGHTA and CDR2 FQGNSA. The CDR3 DNA follows: TGTGCCAGTCGGGCCGGGGGGGGCACAGATACGCAGTATTTT. Protein: CASRAGGGTDTQYF.

This clonotype occurred many times. The J gene is TRBJ1-1, the V gene TRBV20-1; D gene ambiguous. In germline, CDR1 is DFQATT, CDR2 SNEGSKA (reference sequence). The CDR3 sequence is 12 residues long. Trimming took 7 bases from V and 2 from J, leaving 11 bases between them. DNA for the CDR3: TGCAGTGTAGCGGGATTTAACACTGAAGCTTTCTTT. This gives the protein CSVAGFNTEAFF.

In its sample, this clonotype was seen many times. The chain carries TRBV11-2 and TRBJ2-1, with D uncertain. Germline CDR1 and CDR2: SGHAT and FQNNGV. The CDR3 extends over 16 amino acids. With 1 base removed from V and 3 bases from J, the gap between germline ends came to 13 bases. The CDR3 spells CASSLGAPLLYNEQFF. The CDR3 DNA reads as TGTGCCAGCAGCTTAGGGGCTCCTCTCCTCTACAATGAGCAGTTCTTC.

V usage is TRBV30 and J usage is TRBJ1-1; D is ambiguous. Germline CDR1 reads GTSNPN; CDR2 reads SVGIG (reference sequence). This CDR3 comprises 13 residues. V was shortened by 4 bases and J by 3 bases, with 12 bases between the two germline ends. CDR3 in DNA: TGTGCCTGGAATCCACAAACCGACACTGAAGCTTTCTTT. It translates to CAWNPQTDTEAFF. The complete variable domain, with remaining parts taken from reference TRBV30 and TRBJ1-1, reads SQTIHQWPATLVQPVGSPLSLECTVEGTSNPNLYWYRQAAGRGLQLLFYSVGIGQISSEVPQNLSASRPQDRQFILSSKKLLLSDSGFYLCAWNPQTDTEAFFGQGTRLTVV.

The sample holds a few counts of this clonotype. The V gene is TRBV7-9, the J gene TRBJ2-5, with 9 bases aligning to TRBD1. Germline trimming cut 5 bases from V and 4 bases from J; bases unmatched to any gene: 8. Germline values: CDR1 SEHNR, CDR2 FQNEAQ (reference sequence). CDR3 size: 15 residues. The CDR3 bases are TGTGCCAGCAGCCCCGGGACAGGGAGTGGAGAGACCCAGTACTTC. It translates to CASSPGTGSGETQYF.

The J gene is TRBJ2-6, the V gene TRBV5-1, with 8 bases lining up with TRBD1. CDR1 SGHRS and CDR2 YFSETQ come from the germline V gene. J lost 0 bases, V lost 1 base, and 9 bases had no gene match. The CDR3 runs 19 residues. CDR3 DNA: TGCGCCAGCAGCTTGTTCTCGAGGACAGGGATCTCTGGGGCCAACGTCCTGACTTTC. It encodes CASSLFSRTGISGANVLTF.

The sample holds many counts of this clonotype. This chain uses TRBV27 with TRBJ2-1; 11 nucleotides line up with TRBD1. CDR1 and CDR2 (germline): MNHEY, SMNVEV (reference sequence). With 5 bases clipped from V and 1 base from J, the junction kept 4 bases outside the gene matches. The CDR3 has 16 residues. The CDR3 here is CASSMDRGRSYNEQFF. CDR3 nucleotides: TGTGCCAGCAGTATGGACAGGGGGCGTTCCTACAATGAGCAGTTCTTC.

This clonotype appeared a few times. The chain is built from TRBV18 and TRBJ2-1, with D perhaps TRBD1 (5 bases). The CDR3 runs 14 residues. V gave up 3 bases and J gave up 3 bases, with 9 bases separating them. Germline loops: CDR1 KGHSH, CDR2 LQKENI. As DNA, the CDR3 is TGTGCCAGCTCACCCTACACAGGCTACAATGAGCAGTTCTTC. Its translation: CASSPYTGYNEQFF.

This clonotype was seen repeatedly, ten times or more. The V gene is TRBV5-6, the J gene TRBJ2-7; no clear D. Trimming shortened V by 0 bases and J by 5 bases, and 30 bases separated the two germline ends. Germline assignment: CDR1 SGHDT and CDR2 YYEEEE. There are 20 residues in the CDR3. In DNA, the CDR3 is TGTGCCAGCAGCTTGGCGGTCGGTCACGGCGTCAGTCCCTTGCCACACGAGCAGTACTTC. Amino acid sequence: CASSLAVGHGVSPLPHEQYF.

This clonotype was observed many times. This sequence joins TRBV6-2 or TRBV6-3 and TRBJ2-5; weak D call: TRBD1 (5 bases). Germline V gives CDR1 MNHEY, CDR2 SVGEGT. The V gene lost 6 bases and the J gene lost 2 bases, with 7 bases spanning the gap. CDR3 size: 12 residues. The CDR3: CASSREQETQYF. CDR3 coding DNA: TGTGCCAGCAGCAGGGAACAAGAGACCCAGTACTTC.

This clonotype was observed a few times. The chain couples TRBV30 to TRBJ1-6, with unresolved D. This CDR3 has 12 amino acids. CDR1 is GTSNPN, CDR2 SVGIG, per germline (reference sequence). Deletions cut 7 bases from V and 10 bases from J, with 14 bases between. This CDR3 is CASYLPRSPLHF. Written as DNA, the CDR3 is TGTGCCTCATATCTGCCGCGATCACCCCTCCACTTT.

Ten or more counts support this clonotype. This sequence joins TRBV21-1 and TRBJ1-2. TRBV21-1 is assigned pseudogene status. This CDR3 is built from 12 residues. CDR3 protein: CASSRLSGGYTF. CDR3 in DNA: TGTGCCAGCAGCAGACTAAGTGGTGGCTACACCTTC.

This clonotype showed up many times. V is TRBV5-1 and J is TRBJ2-7; D possibly corresponds to TRBD1 (6 bases). From germline, CDR1 is SGHRS and CDR2 YFSETQ. The CDR3 is made up of 17 amino acids. Trimming removed 5 bases at V and 2 bases at J, with 23 bases between. The CDR3 DNA reads TGCGCCAGCAGTATCCACCGGGACAACAATTATCCCTACGAGCAGTACTTC. Its protein product is CASSIHRDNNYPYEQYF.

This clonotype is medium-sized. This chain links TRBV2 with TRBJ1-2; D may be TRBD1 (5 bases). This CDR3 region has 14 residues. CDR1 is SNHLY and CDR2 is FYNNEI in the germline V gene. Trimming took 2 bases from V and 4 from J, leaving 11 bases between them. CDR3 residues: CASSEYGGTYGYTF. CDR3 sequence (DNA): TGTGCCAGCAGTGAATATGGGGGAACCTATGGCTACACCTTC.

This clonotype has a count of ten or more. The chain is built from TRBV7-2 and TRBJ2-1; D is undetermined. The CDR3 covers 15 residues. The V and J ends lost 5 bases and 0 bases respectively, with 11 bases between them. From germline, CDR1 is SGHTA and CDR2 FQGNSA. CDR3 sequence reads: CASSPTVNSYNEQFF. Here the CDR3 DNA reads TGTGCCAGCAGCCCAACAGTAAACTCCTACAATGAGCAGTTCTTC.

Many counts were recorded for this clonotype. The gene calls are TRBV20-1 and TRBJ1-4; 10 bases fit TRBD1. Germline values: CDR1 DFQATT, CDR2 SNEGSKA (reference sequence). This CDR3 is built from 14 residues. The J segment lost 6 bases and the V segment lost 2 bases, leaving 3 bases of the junction unmatched. The CDR3 coding sequence is TGCAGTGCTAGACTCGACAGGGGGCATGAAAAACTGTTTTTT. Its protein is CSARLDRGHEKLFF.

There are many counts of this clonotype. The CDR3 spells CASSIDAGGGTLHF. Written as DNA, the CDR3 is TGTGCCAGTAGTATCGACGCAGGGGGCGGAACCCTCCACTTT. This rearrangement joins TRBV19 to TRBJ1-6; 8 positions match TRBD1. V was pared by 3 bases and J by 14 bases, with 9 bases of the junction left unmatched. The CDR3 contains 14 residues. In germline, CDR1 is LNHDA, CDR2 SQIVND (reference sequence).